This T cell receptor beta chain is drawn from a study of cytomegalovirus exposure and HLA in healthy donors. At the level of the study: The platform used for the 120 validation repertoires matched that of the roughly 670 first-cohort repertoires, a later analysis reported.

This clone was seen just once. Clones were sequenced by immunoSEQ multiplex PCR, and TCRdb holds only the in-frame ones, with some missing. The sample has 100,000 to 150,000 clones; approximately 94% are singletons. With V trimmed by 4 bases and J by 2 bases, 8 bases remained unmatched. CDR3 size: 15 residues. The germline V gene has CDR1 SGHDT and CDR2 YYEEEE. The chain joins TRBV5-6 to TRBJ2-7; 8 nucleotides line up with TRBD1. Sequencing was done on a sample of PBMCs. This TCR was recovered from a man younger than 35 in good health and CMV-seronegative. Here the CDR3 DNA reads TGTGCCAGCAGCGGGCCCGACAGGGGTCCCTACGAGCAGTACTTC. Encoded protein: CASSGPDRGPYEQYF.